Presented here are 3 T cell receptor beta chains from one specimen sequenced in a study of blood T cell repertoires in COVID-19. Profiled with immunoSEQ multiplex PCR; TCRdb holds only in-frame clones, not every one. This sample has some 99,000 clones, with over 65% found just once. Sequenced sample: peripheral blood. Receptors originate from a woman in her fifties or sixties with acute or convalescent COVID-19.

In this sample, this clone turned up once. This chain joins TRBV15 and TRBJ1-5, with D perhaps matching TRBD1 (5 bases). V lost 2 bases and J lost 6, with 14 bases in between. CDR1 LNHNV and CDR2 YYDKDF come from the germline V gene (reference sequence). CDR3 length: 15 amino acids. CDR3 in amino acids: CATSRRDLGTQPQHF. The CDR3 DNA sequence: TGTGCCACCAGCAGACGGGACTTGGGGACTCAGCCCCAGCATTTT.

The CDR3 DNA follows: TGTGCCAGCAGTCCTCTTGTCTCTGGAAACACCATATATTTT. Its translation: CASSPLVSGNTIYF. The chain combines TRBV28 with TRBJ1-3; no clear D. CDR3 length: 14 amino acids. The V gene lost 5 bases and the J gene lost 0 bases, with 8 bases spanning the gap. Per the germline V gene, CDR1 is MDHEN and CDR2 is SYDVKM.

V is TRBV18 and J is TRBJ2-5; TRBD1 is a possible D gene (6 bases). Trimming left V 3 bases short and J 2 bases short, with 13 bases between. CDR1 and CDR2 from the germline V gene are KGHSH and LQKENI. CDR3 length: 15 amino acids. DNA of the CDR3: TGTGCCAGCTCACCCCCCGACAGGCGGCAAGAGACCCAGTACTTC. This codes for CASSPPDRRQETQYF.